This T cell receptor beta chain was identified in a study of T-cell reconstitution after alpha-beta-depleted transplantation in children. For TCRbeta, the library was prepared with unique molecular identifiers. TCRdb passed the PCR reads through MiXCR, listing each CDR3 protein once. The sample has about 440,000 distinct CDR3 sequences; around two fifths are singletons. This clonotype has a count of ten or more. Its antigen is not identified. Whole-study findings and limits: After one year, T-cell counts and TCRbeta diversity mostly came from new T cells. Reports say that about two months after transplant, the alpha-beta T cells came out of several hundred graft clones that had expanded.

The source material was PBMCs, sampled before TCRalphabeta/CD19-depleted stem cell transplant. This clonotype was sampled from a girl aged 2 to 9 with aplastic anemia, due to receive a stem cell transplant.

Written as DNA, the CDR3 is TGCGCCAGCAGTGATGGTAGCGGGAGGACCACCGGGGAGCTGTTTTTT. It encodes CASSDGSGRTTGELFF. The rearrangement joins TRBV10-2 to TRBJ2-2; 10 nucleotides agree with TRBD2. CDR3 size: 16 residues. With V trimmed by 3 bases and J by 4 bases, 5 bases remained unmatched. Germline assignment: CDR1 WSHSY and CDR2 SAAADI.